This T cell receptor (beta chain) originates from a study of beta chain features in type 1 diabetes. Points from the study as a whole: cDNA-based reads could over-represent cells with high TCR expression. When VDJ junctions were examined, type 1 diabetes patients showed fewer insertions and more deletions.

Since all of the isolated RNA was reverse transcribed, expressed TCRB transcripts were what got sequenced. Here immunoSEQ multiplex PCR was the method, and the copy in TCRdb shows in-frame clones only, minus some. The table records 620,000 or so clones, less than 20% of them present only once. This clone occurred a few times. Its antigen is unidentified. Every participating donor gave one draw, a heparinised blood sample averaging about 100 mL. The CDR3 loop spans 13 amino acids. The ends were cut back, 0 bases at V and 6 bases at J, with 9 bases in the middle. In germline, CDR1 is ENHRY, CDR2 SYGVKD. The rearrangement joins TRBV10-3 to TRBJ2-7; maybe TRBD1 (6 bases). The receptor's source is a man younger than 30 in good health. The sequenced material came from naive CD4+ T cells from blood. In nucleotides, the CDR3 is TGTGCCATCAGTGAGTCGCTACAGGGCGAGCAGTACTTC. Residues: CAISESLQGEQYF.